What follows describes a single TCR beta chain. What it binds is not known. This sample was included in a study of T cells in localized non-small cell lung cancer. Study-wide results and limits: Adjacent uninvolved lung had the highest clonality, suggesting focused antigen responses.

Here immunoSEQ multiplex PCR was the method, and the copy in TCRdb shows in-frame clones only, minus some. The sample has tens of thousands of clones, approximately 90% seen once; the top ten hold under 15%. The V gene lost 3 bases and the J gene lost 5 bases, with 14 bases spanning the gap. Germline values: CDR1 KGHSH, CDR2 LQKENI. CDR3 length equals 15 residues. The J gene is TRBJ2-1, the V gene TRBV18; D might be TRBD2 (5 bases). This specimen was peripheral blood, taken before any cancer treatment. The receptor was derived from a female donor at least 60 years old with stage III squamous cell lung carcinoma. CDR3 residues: CASSPRRDFHNEQFF. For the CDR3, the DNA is TGTGCCAGCTCACCTCGCCGGGATTTTCACAATGAGCAGTTCTTC.